This is a list of T cell receptor beta chains from one sample in a study of response to subunit inactivated influenza vaccine. TCRdb used MiXCR to reprocess the RT-PCR reads, holding one entry per CDR3 protein. The table lists a few hundred thousand distinct CDR3 sequences, around 15% of them singletons. Sequencing used PBMCs from blood, obtained 11 to 12 days after vaccination. These receptors originate from a middle-aged man who received an inactivated influenza vaccine. The CDR3 runs from the conserved cysteine through the conserved F or W. Fields, in order: clone size, J gene, D gene, V gene, CDR3 DNA, CDR3 protein. The D gene is left open where the match is weak. The listing skips clone size in some rows; elsewhere it reads once, few, many or a size class.

>few|TRBJ2-5|TRBD2|TRBV11-2
TGTGCCAGCAGCTTAGCCGGCCTAGCGGGATTAGAGACCCAGTACTTC
CASSLAGLAGLETQYF
>-|TRBJ2-5|-|TRBV7-6
TGTGCCAGCAGCCCGGTTGGGGCGGGGTACCAAGAGACCCAGTACTTC
CASSPVGAGYQETQYF
>few|TRBJ2-5|TRBD2|TRBV18
TGTGCCAGCTCACCTCCAGGACTAGCGGGGAATAAAGAGACCCAGTACTTC
CASSPPGLAGNKETQYF
>few|TRBJ2-7|-|TRBV7-2
TGTGCCAGCAGCTTAAATGCCCACCCCACGGGCGAGCAGTACTTC
CASSLNAHPTGEQYF
>many|TRBJ1-2|-|TRBV7-2
TGTGCCAGCAGCCCTTTTGAAGGGGGGTCTGGCTACACCTTC
CASSPFEGGSGYTF
>-|TRBJ1-1|TRBD1|TRBV5-1
TGCGCCAGCAGCCAGGACAGGGGGCGACCGAACACTGAAGCTTCCTTT
CASSQDRGRPNTEASF
>-|TRBJ2-1|-|TRBV4-2
TGTGCCAGCAGCCAAGATTTGGCGGGCCCATCCTACAATGAGCAGTTCTTC
CASSQDLAGPSYNEQFF
>many|TRBJ2-1|-|TRBV29-1
TGCAGCGTTGGGGCCTACAATGAGCAGTTCTTC
CSVGAYNEQFF
>many|TRBJ1-1|-|TRBV20-1
TGCAGTGCTAGAGACCCGGGGGGGTCGAACACTGAAGCTTTCTTT
CSARDPGGSNTEAFF
>few|TRBJ2-7|-|TRBV27
TGTGCCAGCAGTTTATCTCTCCCCGGCGGGACCTACGAGCAGTACTTC
CASSLSLPGGTYEQYF
>few|TRBJ2-2|-|TRBV7-2
TGTGCCAGCAGCTTCCGCAAGAACACCGGGGAGCTGTTTTTT
CASSFRKNTGELFF
>few|TRBJ2-7|TRBD2|TRBV4-3
TGCGCCAGCAGCCAAGGGGCGGGGGGATTTAGCTCCTACGAGCAGTACTTC
CASSQGAGGFSSYEQYF
>few|TRBJ2-5|-|TRBV18
TGTGCCAGCTCACCAAAGATGCGGGGAGAGACCCAGTACTTC
CASSPKMRGETQYF
>-|TRBJ2-1|TRBD2|TRBV5-1
TGCGCCAGCAGCTTGGTGGCTAGCGGGATCTACAATGAGCAGTTCTTC
CASSLVASGIYNEQFF
>-|TRBJ2-7|-|TRBV11-2
TGTGCCAGCAGCTTCGGGCTAGCGAGCACCTACGAGCAGTACTTC
CASSFGLASTYEQYF